These T cell receptor beta chains were read from a single sample in a study of shared T cell receptors in the human thymus. Produced via immunoSEQ multiplex PCR; TCRdb's table is partial and in-frame only. Of hundreds of thousands of clones detected, about 84% appear once; the ten largest clones hold roughly 0.013%. This sample was also put to use in a study of human thymus T cells.

Sequenced material: thymocytes. These receptors all come from a boy younger than two with a congenital heart defect. Both conserved end residues are part of each CDR3. D genes are given only for firm matches. Some rows mark clone size as missing; the rest say once, few, many or name a class of expanded clone.

V,size,D,J,DNA,CDR3
TRBV5-1,.,.,TRBJ2-4,TGCGCCAGCAGCCGGGGTGGGGAAAACATTCAGTACTTC,CASSRGGENIQYF
TRBV4-2,.,.,TRBJ2-7,TGTGCCAGCAGCTCGAACGGGGAAATACCCTACGAGCAGTACTTC,CASSSNGEIPYEQYF
TRBV28,.,TRBD2,TRBJ2-7,TGTGCCAGCAGTTTAGATTCGGCGGGAGAGACCTACGAGCAGTACTTC,CASSLDSAGETYEQYF
TRBV18,once,.,TRBJ2-7,TGTGCCAGCTCACCCCGGGTATATGCGGGCAGCACCTACGAGCAGTACTTC,CASSPRVYAGSTYEQYF
TRBV6-1,.,.,TRBJ1-5,TGTGCCAGCAGTGAGCGCGGGATTAATCAGCCCCAGCATTTT,CASSERGINQPQHF
TRBV15,once,.,TRBJ2-3,TGTGCCACCAGCTCGTTAGCGGAACTCACAGATACGCAGTATTTT,CATSSLAELTDTQYF
TRBV28,few,.,TRBJ1-3,TGTGCCAGCAGTTCCCCCCGGTCTGGAAACACCATATATTTT,CASSSPRSGNTIYF
TRBV6-5,few,TRBD2,TRBJ2-3,TGTGCCAGCAATCAAGGACGGGGGGAAGATACGCAGTATTTT,CASNQGRGEDTQYF
TRBV4-2,.,.,TRBJ2-2,TGTGCCAGCAGCCAGGGCGCGAACACCGGGGAGCTGTTTTTT,CASSQGANTGELFF
TRBV27,.,TRBD2,TRBJ2-1,TGTGCCAGCAGCCGGGTAGCGGGAAGCTCCTACAATGAGCAGTTCTTC,CASSRVAGSSYNEQFF
TRBV30,.,TRBD2,TRBJ2-7,TGTGCCTGGAGTATCCACAGCGGGAGCCGGGAGCAGTACTTC,CAWSIHSGSREQYF
TRBV25-1,.,TRBD1,TRBJ1-5,TGTGCCAGCAGTCCATTGAAGACAGGGCCCAATCAGCCCCAGCATTTT,CASSPLKTGPNQPQHF
TRBV2,.,.,TRBJ1-1,TGTGCCAGCATCAAATTCCAGGAAGGCACTGAAGCTTTCTTT,CASIKFQEGTEAFF
TRBV27,.,.,TRBJ1-2,TGTGCCAGCAGTTTAGGAGGGGCACGGGGAAACTATGGCTACACCTTC,CASSLGGARGNYGYTF
TRBV19,.,.,TRBJ2-7,TGTGCCAGTAGTATAGATTGGCCCCCGTCGGGTTGCTACGAGCAGTACTTC,CASSIDWPPSGCYEQYF
TRBV15,.,.,TRBJ1-1,TGTGCCACCAGCAGGGCGAACACTGAAGCTTTCTTT,CATSRANTEAFF
TRBV27,.,TRBD1,TRBJ1-5,TGTGCCAGCAGTCGTCGGACAGGGCGTAGCAATCAGCCCCAGCATTTT,CASSRRTGRSNQPQHF
TRBV9,.,.,TRBJ2-1,TGTGCCAGCAGCCCCGAGCGGGCCTCCTACAATGAGCAGTTCTTC,CASSPERASYNEQFF
TRBV2,.,TRBD2,TRBJ2-7,TGTGCCAGCAGTGAGGACGGGGGGTCCTACGAGCAGTACTTC,CASSEDGGSYEQYF
TRBV4-3,.,TRBD1,TRBJ1-3,TGCGCCAGCAGCCACCGGGACAGGGGGTCCTACACCATATATTTT,CASSHRDRGSYTIYF
TRBV11-1,.,.,TRBJ2-7,TGTGCCAGCAGCCCACCAGGGCTAGCGAGCTCCTACGAGCAGTACTTC,CASSPPGLASSYEQYF
TRBV5-1,once,.,TRBJ1-1,TGCGCCAGCCGCGCCGGGAACACTGAAGCTTTCTTT,CASRAGNTEAFF
TRBV25-1,.,.,TRBJ1-2,TGTGCCAGCAGTGAGGCCAGGGTGGCCTATGGCTACACCTTC,CASSEARVAYGYTF
TRBV6-6,.,TRBD2,TRBJ2-7,TGTGCCAGCAGTGGAGGACTAGCGGCTTACGAGCAGTACTTC,CASSGGLAAYEQYF
TRBV18,few,.,TRBJ1-1,TGTGCCAGCTCACCACCAACAGGACCTCCCCCTCACACTGAAGCTTTCTTT,CASSPPTGPPPHTEAFF
TRBV16,.,TRBD2,TRBJ2-2,TGTGCCAGCAGTCCCCGGGCTAGCGGGGCATCGAACACCGGGGAGCTGTTTTTT,CASSPRASGASNTGELFF
TRBV2,.,TRBD1,TRBJ2-7,TGTGCCAGCAGCCACCCCGGGGACAGGACCTACGAGCAGTACTTC,CASSHPGDRTYEQYF
TRBV29-1,.,.,TRBJ1-3,TGCAGCGTTGAAGATCACAGCTCTGGAAACACCATATATTTT,CSVEDHSSGNTIYF
TRBV9,.,TRBD2,TRBJ2-7,TGTGCCAGCAGCGAGGGGACTAGTGTGGCCGAGCAGTACTTC,CASSEGTSVAEQYF
TRBV4-3,.,TRBD1,TRBJ1-5,TGCGCCAGCAGCCTCGAACAGGGGGCAGGTCAGCCCCAGCATTTT,CASSLEQGAGQPQHF
TRBV10-3,once,TRBD1,TRBJ2-7,TGTGCCATCAGTGAACCTAGACTAACAGGGGACGAGCAGTACTTC,CAISEPRLTGDEQYF
TRBV4-3,.,TRBD2,TRBJ2-1,TGCGCCAGCAGCCAAGAGGGAAAGCGGGAGGTAAATAATGAGCAGTTCTTC,CASSQEGKREVNNEQFF
TRBV2,.,.,TRBJ2-7,TGTGCCAGCAGCCCCAGTTCCTACGAGCAGTACTTC,CASSPSSYEQYF
TRBV9,.,.,TRBJ1-1,TGTGCCAGCAGCGCGCCCGGACTGCCCATGAACACTGAAGCTTTCTTT,CASSAPGLPMNTEAFF
TRBV27,.,.,TRBJ1-5,TGTGCCAGCAGTCCAAAGGGCAGGGAGGAACAGCCCCAGCATTTT,CASSPKGREEQPQHF
TRBV7-2,once,.,TRBJ1-2,TGTGCCAGCAGCTTAGGAGGCGTTGGGGACACCAACTATGGCTACACCTTC,CASSLGGVGDTNYGYTF
TRBV12-5,.,TRBD2,TRBJ2-7,TGTGCTACCAGGGCAGCGGGAGGGCTCGAGCAGTACTTC,CATRAAGGLEQYF
TRBV4-3,few,.,TRBJ1-5,TGCGCCAGCAGCCAATCGCGGGTGACAGGTGGTAGAAATCAGCCCCAGCATTTT,CASSQSRVTGGRNQPQHF
TRBV6-1,few,.,TRBJ1-1,TGTGCCAGCTACCGGGGAGGGACTGAAGCTTTCTTT,CASYRGGTEAFF
TRBV4-2,once,TRBD1,TRBJ1-4,TGTGCCAGCAGCCAAGTGCACAGGGGGCGAGAGAGAGATGAAAAACTGTTTTTT,CASSQVHRGRERDEKLFF
TRBV10-1,once,TRBD1,TRBJ1-5,TGCGCCAGCAGCGGAGGACAGGGGGGTGGACAGCCCCAGCATTTT,CASSGGQGGGQPQHF
TRBV5-4,.,.,TRBJ2-5,TGTGCCAGCAGCTGGGGACTTCGGGAGACCCAGTACTTC,CASSWGLRETQYF
TRBV28,.,.,TRBJ1-5,TGTGCCAGCAGTCCTGGACACAATTTAGGCAATCAGCCCCAGCATTTT,CASSPGHNLGNQPQHF
TRBV28,.,TRBD1,TRBJ1-5,TGTGCCAGCAGTTTAGGGACAGGGGTTCAGCCCCAGCATTTT,CASSLGTGVQPQHF
TRBV5-4,.,TRBD1,TRBJ2-2,TGTGCCAGCAGCCCAGGACAGGGGACCGGGGAGCTGTTTTTT,CASSPGQGTGELFF
TRBV19,.,.,TRBJ1-5,TGTGCCAGTAGTATCAGGGTGGTTCAGCCCCAGCATTTT,CASSIRVVQPQHF
TRBV7-2,.,TRBD1,TRBJ1-5,TGTGCCAGCAGCCCGACCCGACAGGGAGGTAATCAGCCCCAGCATTTT,CASSPTRQGGNQPQHF
TRBV20-1,.,.,TRBJ2-1,TGCAGTGCTAGTGTGGCTGATGAGCAGTTCTTC,CSASVADEQFF
TRBV19,.,.,TRBJ2-3,TGTGCCAGTAGTATACGGGCGGGAAGACGGACAGATACGCAGTATTTT,CASSIRAGRRTDTQYF
TRBV12-5,few,TRBD1,TRBJ1-1,TGTGCTAGTGGTTTGGTAAAGGGGGCAATGAACACTGAAGCTTTCTTT,CASGLVKGAMNTEAFF
TRBV28,.,.,TRBJ1-5,TGTGCCAGCAGTTTGAGTGAGGGTCCTAGCAATCAGCCCCAGCATTTT,CASSLSEGPSNQPQHF
TRBV5-1,once,TRBD2,TRBJ2-7,TGCGCCAGCAGCTCTGTACCCGGCGGGGGACTAGCGGGCCCCTTCTACGAGCAGTACTTC,CASSSVPGGGLAGPFYEQYF